These T cell receptor beta chains were read from a single sample in a study of blood T cells in healthy people across ages. TCRdb fed the 5' RACE reads into MiXCR, producing one record per CDR3 protein. Altogether approximately 800,000 distinct CDR3 sequences are present, roughly 40% being singletons, with the ten largest covering 13%. The source material was blood. These receptors came from a man aged 18 to 30 in good health. Each CDR3 is given with its conserved first and last residue. Fields, in order: V gene, clone size, D gene, J gene, CDR3 protein, CDR3 DNA. A D gene is named only where the DNA matches it firmly. Some rows mark clone size as missing; the rest say once, few, many or name a class of expanded clone.

>TRBV4-3|-|-|TRBJ2-2
CASSQGGIRVGELFF
TGCGCCAGCAGCCAAGGGGGGATCAGGGTCGGGGAGCTGTTTTTT
>TRBV20-1|-|-|TRBJ2-7
CSARAYYNEQYF
TGCAGTGCTAGGGCTTACTACAATGAGCAGTACTTC
>TRBV10-3|-|TRBD2|TRBJ2-3
CAISGLAGITDTQYF
TGTGCCATCAGTGGCCTAGCGGGGATCACAGATACGCAGTATTTT
>TRBV5-1|-|-|TRBJ2-2
CASSPRTSGNPGELFF
TGCGCCAGCAGCCCAAGGACCTCAGGGAACCCCGGGGAGCTGTTTTTT
>TRBV25-1|-|-|TRBJ1-2
CASSPRGIANYGYTF
TGTGCCAGCAGCCCGAGGGGGATTGCTAACTATGGCTACACCTTC
>TRBV15|few|-|TRBJ2-3
CATSRAGGGRSDTQYF
TGTGCCACCAGCAGAGCCGGAGGGGGGCGGTCAGATACGCAGTATTTT
>TRBV20-1|many|TRBD2|TRBJ2-3
CSARGFGTSGVPDTQYF
TGCAGTGCTAGAGGTTTTGGGACTAGCGGGGTTCCAGATACGCAGTATTTT
>TRBV7-9|-|TRBD1|TRBJ1-1
CASSPSDRVAFF
TGTGCCAGCAGCCCGTCAGACAGGGTAGCTTTCTTT
>TRBV4-2|few|-|TRBJ2-4
CASSQSLAGTVAKNIQYF
TGTGCCAGCAGCCAAAGTCTAGCTGGCACAGTAGCCAAAAACATTCAGTACTTC
>TRBV27|many|TRBD1|TRBJ1-2
CASSLSGQGPYGYTF
TGTGCCAGCAGTTTATCGGGACAGGGTCCCTATGGCTACACCTTC
>TRBV29-1|few|-|TRBJ1-1
CSVGGAGTEAFF
TGCAGCGTTGGGGGGGCAGGCACTGAAGCTTTCTTT
>TRBV7-2|few|TRBD1|TRBJ2-7
CASSLWEGGGYEQYF
TGTGCCAGCAGCTTATGGGAAGGGGGCGGGTACGAGCAGTACTTC
>TRBV12-3/TRBV12-4|many|-|TRBJ2-7
CASSLGDYEQYF
TGTGCCAGCAGTTTAGGCGACTACGAGCAGTACTTC
>TRBV18|-|-|TRBJ1-2
CASSLSRTDSYGYTF
TGTGCCAGCTCCCTCAGCCGGACAGACAGCTATGGCTACACCTTC
>TRBV4-1|-|TRBD1|TRBJ1-3
CASSQTGAGNTIYF
TGCGCCAGCAGCCAGACAGGGGCTGGAAACACCATATATTTT
>TRBV15|few|-|TRBJ2-7
CATSRDLLDYEQYF
TGTGCCACCAGCAGAGACCTACTAGACTACGAGCAGTACTTC
>TRBV5-1|few|-|TRBJ2-1
CASSPFDNEQFF
TGCGCCAGCAGTCCATTCGACAATGAGCAGTTCTTC
>TRBV20-1|few|-|TRBJ2-7
CSAKAPDGIYEQYF
TGCAGTGCTAAGGCCCCTGACGGAATCTACGAGCAGTACTTC
>TRBV20-1|-|-|TRBJ1-2
CSAIGMSPETRYTF
TGCAGTGCTATTGGCATGTCCCCTGAAACTCGCTACACCTTC
>TRBV4-3|-|-|TRBJ1-6
CASSQAPFPGLRPLHF
TGCGCCAGCAGCCAAGCCCCCTTTCCCGGCCTCCGGCCCCTCCACTTT
>TRBV12-3/TRBV12-4|many|-|TRBJ2-3
CASSLVGQSTDTQYF
TGTGCCAGCAGTTTAGTCGGGCAGAGCACAGATACGCAGTATTTT
>TRBV7-2|-|TRBD1|TRBJ2-3
CASSSGIPGQGTDTQYF
TGTGCCAGCAGCTCGGGGATCCCGGGACAGGGGACAGATACGCAGTATTTT
>TRBV12-3/TRBV12-4|-|TRBD2|TRBJ2-5
CAGSSRRGGEETQYF
TGTGCCGGCAGTTCGAGGCGGGGGGGCGAGGAGACCCAGTACTTC
>TRBV12-3/TRBV12-4|few|TRBD1|TRBJ1-2
CASRSGGGYTF
TGTGCCAGCAGATCAGGGGGAGGCTACACCTTC
>TRBV12-3/TRBV12-4|few|-|TRBJ1-1
CASEGQGRRTEAFF
TGTGCCAGCGAGGGGCAGGGACGGCGGACTGAAGCTTTCTTT
>TRBV20-1|-|-|TRBJ1-2
CSAIVQGLGYGYTF
TGCAGTGCCATAGTTCAGGGGTTGGGGTATGGCTACACCTTC